These 9 T cell receptor beta chains share one sample of origin, sequenced in a study of T cells after yellow fever vaccination. TCRdb re-called the 5' RACE reads with MiXCR, one entry per CDR3 protein. This sample has a few hundred thousand distinct CDR3 sequences, with approximately 10% found just once. Sequenced material: PBMCs, taken on the day of the first yellow fever vaccination. Source of these receptors: a man aged 18 to 35 who received the YFV17D yellow fever vaccine.

This clonotype turned up a few times. The genes are TRBV7-8 and TRBJ2-5, with TRBD1 as a possible D gene (6 bases). CDR3 length: 14 residues. Germline V gene lookup returns CDR1 SGHVS and CDR2 FQNEAQ. V dropped 5 bases and J dropped 5 bases, with 15 bases sitting between them. Here the CDR3 reads CASSPRPGEETQYF. The CDR3 coding sequence is TGTGCCAGCAGCCCCCGGCCAGGGGAGGAGACCCAGTACTTC.

This clonotype was observed a few times. V is TRBV7-9 and J is TRBJ2-7; D is possibly TRBD1 (7 bases). The V gene lost 5 bases and the J gene lost 7 bases, with 21 bases spanning the gap. This CDR3 contains 15 residues. From germline, CDR1 is SEHNR and CDR2 FQNEAQ (reference sequence). In DNA form, the CDR3 reads TGTGCCAGCAGCCCCCGGAGCAGGGGGGAATGGGAGCAGTACTTC. It yields the protein CASSPRSRGEWEQYF.

Here the CDR3 DNA reads TGTGCCAGCAGTCTTACTATAGCCTATAATTCACCCCTCCACTTT. This gives the protein CASSLTIAYNSPLHF. J is TRBJ1-6 and V is TRBV6-1; no definite D call. Germline CDR1 is MNHNS and CDR2 is SASEGT. The CDR3 consists of 15 residues. Trimming left V 5 bases short and J 2 bases short, with 10 bases between.

This clonotype came up a few times. The chain uses TRBV7-9 and TRBJ1-2; 7 bases map to TRBD1. CDR1 is SEHNR, CDR2 FQNEAQ, per germline (reference sequence). The trim removed 4 bases at V and 4 bases at J, leaving 6 bases unmatched. The CDR3 consists of 14 residues. CDR3 nucleotides: TGTGCCAGCAGCTGGGAACAGGGGTTCTATGGCTACACCTTC. Protein product: CASSWEQGFYGYTF. Full variable domain (missing parts from reference TRBV7-9 and TRBJ1-2): DTGVSQNPRHKITKRGQNVTFRCDPISEHNRLYWYRQTLGQGPEFLTYFQNEAQLEKSRLLSDRFSAERPKGSFSTLEIQRTEQGDSAMYLCASSWEQGFYGYTFGSGTRLTVV.

V gene TRBV20-1 combines with J gene TRBJ1-4; TRBD1 matches 7 bases. V shed 6 bases, J shed 5 bases, and the junction held 9 bases outside the gene matches. The CDR3 length is 14 residues. CDR1 and CDR2 (germline): DFQATT, SNEGSKA (reference sequence). The CDR3: CSARRPTGNEKLFF. The CDR3 DNA reads TGCAGTGCGCGTAGGCCGACAGGGAATGAAAAACTGTTTTTT.

This chain uses TRBV2 with TRBJ1-2; the match to TRBD1 covers 11 bases. This CDR3 has 15 amino acids. Unmatched junction bases numbered 6, after V lost 4 bases and J lost 5 bases. Germline V gene sequence: CDR1 SNHLY, CDR2 FYNNEI. This CDR3 is CASSVLGTGGYGYTF. CDR3 coding DNA: TGTGCCAGCAGTGTTCTCGGGACAGGGGGTTATGGCTACACCTTC. Looking up the rest from reference TRBV2 and TRBJ1-2 gives the full variable domain: EPEVTQTPSHQVTQMGQEVILRCVPISNHLYFYWYRQILGQKVEFLVSFYNNEISEKSEIFDDQFSVERPDGSNFTLKIRSTKLEDSAMYFCASSVLGTGGYGYTFGSGTRLTVV.

Only a few counts were recorded for this clonotype. V and J are TRBV5-6 and TRBJ1-2, with D perhaps matching TRBD1 (5 bases). The V and J ends lost 0 bases and 0 bases respectively, with 15 bases between them. Germline-derived CDR1 and CDR2 are SGHDT and YYEEEE. The CDR3 consists of 17 residues. CDR3 DNA sequence: TGTGCCAGCAGCTTGGGCGCGGGGCTACTTCCTAACTATGGCTACACCTTC. Translating gives CASSLGAGLLPNYGYTF.

Only a few counts were recorded for this clonotype. The chain is built from TRBV7-9 and TRBJ1-2; D possibly corresponds to TRBD1 (6 bases). The germline V gene encodes CDR1 SEHNR and CDR2 FQNEAQ (reference sequence). With 7 bases removed from V and 8 bases from J, the gap between germline ends came to 14 bases. The CDR3 loop spans 12 amino acids. In DNA, the CDR3 is TGTGCCAGCACCGGACAGCATGAGGGCTACACCTTC. Translated: CASTGQHEGYTF.

The rearrangement links TRBV6-2 or TRBV6-3 to TRBJ2-7, with a possible D match to TRBD2 (6 bases). V was clipped by 9 bases and J by 4 bases, with 19 bases between them. Germline V gene lookup returns CDR1 MNHEY and CDR2 SVGEGT. CDR3 length: 14 residues. The CDR3: CASTPGEFRYEQYV. The CDR3 coding sequence is TGTGCCAGTACACCGGGGGAATTCAGGTACGAGCAGTACGTC.